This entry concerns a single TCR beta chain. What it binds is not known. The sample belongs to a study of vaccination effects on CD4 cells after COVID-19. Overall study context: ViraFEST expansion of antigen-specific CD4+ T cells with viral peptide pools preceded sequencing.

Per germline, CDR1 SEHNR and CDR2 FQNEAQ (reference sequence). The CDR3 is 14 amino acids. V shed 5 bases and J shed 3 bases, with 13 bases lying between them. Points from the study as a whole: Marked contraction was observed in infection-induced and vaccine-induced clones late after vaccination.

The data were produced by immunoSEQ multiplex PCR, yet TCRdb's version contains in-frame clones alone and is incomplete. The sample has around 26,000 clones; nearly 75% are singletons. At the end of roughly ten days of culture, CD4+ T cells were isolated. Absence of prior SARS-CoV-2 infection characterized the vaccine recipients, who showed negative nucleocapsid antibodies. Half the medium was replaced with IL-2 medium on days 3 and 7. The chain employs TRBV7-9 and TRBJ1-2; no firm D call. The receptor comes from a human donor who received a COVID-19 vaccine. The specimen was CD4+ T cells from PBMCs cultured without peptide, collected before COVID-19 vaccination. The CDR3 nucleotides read TGTGCCAGCAGCCCTATTGCCGGGGACTATGGCTACACCTTC. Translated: CASSPIAGDYGYTF.